These 18 T cell receptor beta chains share one sample of origin, sequenced in a study of cytomegalovirus exposure and HLA in healthy donors. PCR involved 60 Vbeta and 13 Jbeta primers. Clones were read by immunoSEQ multiplex PCR, and TCRdb kept only the in-frame ones, dropping some. The sample shows around 94,000 clones, 60% to 80% of them seen only once. The sample consisted of PBMCs. The receptors were gathered from an older woman in good health and CMV-seropositive.

This chain connects TRBV11-2 to TRBJ2-7, with TRBD2 identical over 8 bases. J gave up 4 bases and V 4 bases, and 6 bases lay outside the gene matches. Germline-derived CDR1 and CDR2 are SGHAT and FQNNGV. The CDR3 extends over 14 amino acids. The CDR3 DNA reads TGTGCCAGCAGCTCAAGCGGGAGTATATACGAGCAGTACTTC. Residues: CASSSSGSIYEQYF. Full variable domain (outside the CDR3, taken from reference TRBV11-2 and TRBJ2-7): EAGVAQSPRYKIIEKRQSVAFWCNPISGHATLYWYQQILGQGPKLLIQFQNNGVVDDSQLPKDRFSAERLKGVDSTLKIQPAKLEDSAVYLCASSSSGSIYEQYFGPGTRLTVT.

V and J are TRBV19 and TRBJ1-2; no definite D call. Trimming cost V 3 bases and J 0 bases, with 8 bases left between them. CDR3 length equals 14 residues. CDR1 and CDR2 from the germline V gene are LNHDA and SQIVND (reference sequence). The CDR3 region has the DNA TGTGCCAGTAGTATCGGTTCCTCTAACTATGGCTACACCTTC. This encodes CASSIGSSNYGYTF.

The chain links TRBV18 to TRBJ2-7; 11 bases line up with TRBD2. Germline V gene data show CDR1 as KGHSH and CDR2 as LQKENI. V lost 3 bases and J lost 4; bases outside the gene matches: 2. The CDR3 runs to 14 residues. The chain's CDR3 is CASSPGTSGYEQYF. As DNA, the CDR3 is TGTGCCAGCTCACCCGGGACTAGCGGATACGAGCAGTACTTC.

The chain is built from TRBV4-1 and TRBJ2-5; TRBD2 matches at 16 bases. CDR1 MGHRA and CDR2 YSYEKL come from the germline V gene. V lost 1 base, J lost 4 bases, and 9 bases stayed unmatched. The CDR3 consists of 19 residues. CDR3 nucleotide sequence: TGCGCCAGCAGCCAAGGTCCGGGACTAGCGGGAGGGCCTGTAGAGACCCAGTACTTC. Protein product: CASSQGPGLAGGPVETQYF.

V and J are TRBV6-5 and TRBJ1-2; TRBD1 might be the D (6 bases). The CDR3 consists of 16 residues. V lost 0 bases to trimming and J lost 5 bases, with 16 bases between them. CDR1 and CDR2 from the germline V gene are MNHEY and SVGAGI. The CDR3 sequence is CASSYSTGQGWYGYTF. The CDR3 DNA reads as TGTGCCAGCAGTTACTCGACGGGGCAGGGGTGGTATGGCTACACCTTC.

The genes are TRBV5-4 and TRBJ2-5; weak D call: TRBD1 (5 bases). The J call is uncertain, as TRBJ2-7 better fits the DNA end. The germline V gene encodes CDR1 SGHNT and CDR2 YYREEE (reference sequence). The CDR3 spans 14 residues. CDR3 loop: CASKPKAQGYEQYF. The CDR3 nucleotides read TGTGCCAGCAAACCCAAAGCTCAGGGCTACGAGCAGTACTTC.

This clone was seen a few times. The chain carries TRBV4-2 and TRBJ1-2; the match to TRBD1 covers 7 bases. Trimming removed 0 bases from V and 7 bases from J; junction bases left unmatched: 11. The germline V gene has CDR1 LGHNA and CDR2 YNFKEQ. This CDR3 contains 16 residues. Here the CDR3 DNA reads TGTGCCAGCAGCCAAGATAGAAGGGACAGATGGGGTGGCTACACCTTC. This codes for CASSQDRRDRWGGYTF.

The chain employs TRBV28 and TRBJ2-5; no clear D gene. With 10 bases removed from V and 1 base from J, the gap between germline ends came to 10 bases. Germline V gene sequence: CDR1 MDHEN, CDR2 SYDVKM. CDR3 size: 12 residues. CDR3 residues: CATDTTQETQYF. In DNA, the CDR3 is TGTGCCACCGACACAACCCAAGAGACCCAGTACTTC.

The chain carries TRBV5-1 and TRBJ2-5; 8 bases are a match to TRBD1. Germline V CDR1 and CDR2: SGHRS, YFSETQ. This CDR3 contains 15 residues. Losses at the gene ends were 2 bases for V and 5 bases for J; bases not matched to a gene: 8. This chain's CDR3 is CASSFTWTGMETQYF. CDR3 DNA: TGCGCCAGCAGCTTCACCTGGACAGGGATGGAGACCCAGTACTTC.

The chain recombines TRBV15 with TRBJ1-5, with 7 bases fitting TRBD1. CDR1 and CDR2 from the germline V gene are LNHNV and YYDKDF (reference sequence). Trimming removed 0 bases from V and 4 bases from J; junction bases left unmatched: 3. The CDR3 contains 15 residues. Written as DNA, the CDR3 is TGTGCCACCAGCAGAGATACAGGGGTGAATCAGCCCCAGCATTTT. It specifies CATSRDTGVNQPQHF.

The chain couples TRBV4-2 to TRBJ2-7; no firm D call. Trimming removed 4 bases at V and 4 bases at J, with 23 bases between. CDR1 is LGHNA and CDR2 is YNFKEQ in the germline V gene. The length of the CDR3 is 17 residues. The CDR3 DNA follows: TGTGCCAGCAGCCCCACAACGGCCCGGGTCTTTAGATACGAGCAGTACTTC. Translated: CASSPTTARVFRYEQYF.

In DNA, the CDR3 is TGTGCCAGCAGAGCCGGGACACTGAACACTGAAGCTTTCTTT. Its translation is CASRAGTLNTEAFF. The genes are TRBV5-4 and TRBJ1-1; weak D call: TRBD1 (6 bases). Trimming pared 5 bases from V and 0 bases from J, leaving 11 bases between. Germline assignment: CDR1 SGHNT and CDR2 YYREEE (reference sequence). The CDR3 has 14 residues.

The chain is built from TRBV28 and TRBJ1-4, with D possibly matching TRBD1 (5 bases). The CDR3 is 14 amino acids. Germline CDR1 MDHEN, CDR2 SYDVKM. The germline V and J ends were trimmed by 6 bases and 0 bases, with 8 bases remaining between them. This CDR3 is CASSRVPTNEKLFF. In DNA, the CDR3 is TGTGCCAGCAGCAGGGTCCCAACTAATGAAAAACTGTTTTTT.

This clone has a count of ten or more. V gene TRBV7-8 combines with J gene TRBJ1-1; 7 bases match TRBD1. The germline CDR1 and CDR2 sequences are SGHVS and FQNEAQ. This CDR3 comprises 15 residues. V shed 4 bases, J shed 5 bases, and the junction held 10 bases outside the gene matches. In DNA, the CDR3 is TGTGCCAGCAGCTCCTACAGGGGTCGGGGGACTGAAGCTTTCTTT. Its translation: CASSSYRGRGTEAFF.

CDR3 sequence reads: CASSRPSRQDTQYF. In nucleotides, the CDR3 is TGTGCCAGCAGCCGGCCCTCGAGGCAAGATACGCAGTATTTT. The genes are TRBV7-9 and TRBJ2-3, with no clear D. V was trimmed by 5 bases and J by 5 bases, leaving 14 bases between them. The CDR3 covers 14 residues. Germline assignment: CDR1 SEHNR and CDR2 FQNEAQ (reference sequence).

This clone was seen a single time. The chain employs TRBV6-1 and TRBJ2-7; 9 bases are shared with TRBD2. This CDR3 is 16 amino acids long. Germline CDR1 is MNHNS and CDR2 is SASEGT. V shed 3 bases and J 7 bases; nucleotides not matched to a gene: 13. CDR3 protein: CASSDPLSSGTREQYF. CDR3 DNA: TGTGCCAGCAGTGACCCCCTCTCTAGCGGGACACGGGAGCAGTACTTC.

This clone was seen more than once but under ten times. The chain carries TRBV4-2 and TRBJ1-4; 7 positions match TRBD1. This CDR3 has 15 amino acids. Germline V CDR1 and CDR2: LGHNA, YNFKEQ. The V gene end was trimmed by 2 bases and the J gene end by 4 bases; junction bases not matched to a gene: 4. The CDR3 DNA sequence: TGTGCCAGCAGCCAATCCGGGACAGATAATGAAAAACTGTTTTTT. Residues: CASSQSGTDNEKLFF.

The chain recombines TRBV28 with TRBJ2-3; D possibly corresponds to TRBD1 (5 bases). Germline V gene data show CDR1 as MDHEN and CDR2 as SYDVKM. This CDR3 comprises 14 residues. The CDR3 loop reads CGSGRQGLLDTQYF. CDR3 nucleotide sequence: TGTGGATCAGGTCGGCAGGGCCTGCTGGATACGCAGTATTTT.